This passage covers 25 T cell receptor beta chains from one sample sequenced in a study of T cell changes during pregnancy in multiple sclerosis. Profiled with immunoSEQ multiplex PCR; TCRdb holds only in-frame clones, not every one. The table lists 45,000 to 55,000 clones, over 80% of them singletons, with 0.15% to 0.2% in the top ten. This specimen consisted of CD4+ T cells from peripheral blood mononuclear cells, obtained after pregnancy. These receptors were obtained from a female donor in good health, enrolled as a control in a pregnancy study.

The J gene is TRBJ2-3, the V gene TRBV2; 9 bases map to TRBD2. CDR1 is SNHLY, CDR2 FYNNEI, per germline. The CDR3 extends over 13 amino acids. V trimming: 6 bases; J trimming: 4 bases; junction bases outside the gene matches: 2. The DNA for the CDR3 is TGTGCCAGCAGACGCGGGGGGGCAGATACGCAGTATTTT. It encodes CASRRGGADTQYF.

The V gene is TRBV30, the J gene TRBJ1-6; maybe TRBD1 (5 bases). The CDR3 loop spans 15 amino acids. V shed 2 bases and J shed 9 bases, with 17 bases lying between them. From germline, CDR1 is GTSNPN and CDR2 SVGIG (reference sequence). In DNA form, the CDR3 reads TGTGCCTGGAGTTCGGTGGCAGGGAAAGGTTCACCCCTCCACTTT. Translating it yields CAWSSVAGKGSPLHF.

The CDR3 coding sequence is TGCGCCAGCAGCCAAGATAGCCGCTTCGGGAATACGCAGTATTTT. As protein: CASSQDSRFGNTQYF. J is TRBJ2-3 and V is TRBV4-1; D may be TRBD2 (5 bases). V was cut by 0 bases and J by 7 bases, with 14 bases left in between. The CDR3 is 15 amino acids. The germline CDR1 and CDR2 sequences are MGHRA and YSYEKL.

The gene calls are TRBV7-8 and TRBJ1-2, with 9 bases fitting TRBD1. Germline V CDR1 and CDR2: SGHVS, FQNEAQ. The J segment lost 6 bases and the V segment lost 5 bases, leaving 7 bases of the junction unmatched. The CDR3 runs 14 residues. CDR3 sequence (DNA): TGTGCCAGCAGCAAACGGACAGGGGAGGATGGCTACACCTTC. Amino acid sequence: CASSKRTGEDGYTF.

This clone was observed a single time. V usage is TRBV30 and J usage is TRBJ1-2; D call uncertain. The CDR3 totals 11 residues. CDR1 GTSNPN and CDR2 SVGIG come from the germline V gene (reference sequence). V was cut by 4 bases and J by 7 bases, with 10 bases left in between. The CDR3 nucleotides are TGTGCCTGGAAACTGTCGGGTGGCTACACCTTC. Translation: CAWKLSGGYTF.

The chain has TRBV4-1 and TRBJ2-1, with TRBD2 as a possible D gene (7 bases). The CDR3 totals 17 residues. Germline V gene data show CDR1 as MGHRA and CDR2 as YSYEKL. V shed 1 base and J shed 1 base, with 14 bases lying between them. The CDR3 DNA reads as TGCGCCAGCAGCCAAGTGAGGGGGGGCGCATCCTACAATGAGCAGTTCTTC. Translation: CASSQVRGGASYNEQFF.

V and J are TRBV7-9 and TRBJ2-7; D might be TRBD1 (6 bases). The ends were cut back, 7 bases at V and 3 bases at J, with 25 bases in the middle. This CDR3 contains 17 residues. In germline, CDR1 is SEHNR, CDR2 FQNEAQ (reference sequence). The CDR3 loop reads CASTPSYSTGRRYEQYF. For the CDR3, the DNA is TGTGCCAGCACCCCGAGTTATAGCACAGGGCGCCGCTACGAGCAGTACTTC.

The chain has TRBV9 and TRBJ2-7, with 8 bases that match TRBD1. In germline, CDR1 is SGDLS, CDR2 YYNGEE. The CDR3 is 15 residues long. Trimming removed 4 bases from V and 9 bases from J; junction bases left unmatched: 15. Here the CDR3 DNA reads TGTGCCAGCAGCCCAGGTGGGAGGACAGGGATTGGGCAGTACTTC. Its protein product is CASSPGGRTGIGQYF.

V gene TRBV4-1 combines with J gene TRBJ2-7, with D tentatively TRBD1 (6 bases). The CDR3 totals 14 residues. V dropped 2 bases and J dropped 2 bases, with 10 bases sitting between them. Germline V CDR1 and CDR2: MGHRA, YSYEKL. CDR3 DNA sequence: TGCGCCAGCAGCCAACCCGGACAGACCTACGAGCAGTACTTC. It is translated as CASSQPGQTYEQYF.

The CDR3 DNA reads as TGTGCCAGCAGCCCCCTGGGACTAACCACAGATACGCAGTATTTT. It codes for CASSPLGLTTDTQYF. The chain employs TRBV7-3 and TRBJ2-3; the match to TRBD2 covers 7 bases. In germline, CDR1 is SGHTA, CDR2 FQGTGA. CDR3 length: 15 residues. The ends lost 5 bases at V and 2 bases at J; junction bases unmatched: 7.

V is TRBV28 and J is TRBJ1-6; TRBD1 agrees at 11 bases. The CDR3 covers 16 residues. The V segment lost 7 bases and the J segment 9 bases; nucleotides outside the gene matches: 11. Germline CDR1 and CDR2: MDHEN and SYDVKM. The CDR3 region is CASIGTGGNFLSPLHF. In DNA form, the CDR3 reads TGTGCCAGCATCGGGACAGGGGGAAATTTCCTTTCACCCCTCCACTTT. Variable domain in full (rest from reference TRBV28 and TRBJ1-6): DVKVTQSSRYLVKRTGEKVFLECVQDMDHENMFWYRQDPGLGLRLIYFSYDVKMKEKGDIPEGYSVSREKKERFSLILESASTNQTSMYLCASIGTGGNFLSPLHFGNGTRLTVT.

The chain couples TRBV15 to TRBJ2-1, with D perhaps TRBD1 (5 bases). The CDR3 is 17 residues long. Germline lookup yields CDR1 LNHNV and CDR2 YYDKDF (reference sequence). V lost 1 base to trimming and J lost 0 bases, with 13 bases between them. The CDR3 nucleotides are TGTGCCACCAGCAGAGGAAGGGGCCCGAGCTCCTACAATGAGCAGTTCTTC. It specifies CATSRGRGPSSYNEQFF.

CDR3 residues: CASSTRTGSVGYTF. The DNA of the CDR3 is TGTGCCAGCAGTACGCGGACAGGGTCGGTGGGCTACACCTTC. V is TRBV6-5 and J is TRBJ1-2, with TRBD1 matching over 8 bases. Trimming removed 5 bases from V and 8 bases from J; junction bases left unmatched: 10. Germline loops: CDR1 MNHEY, CDR2 SVGAGI. The CDR3 spans 14 residues.

CDR3 sequence reads: CASINRDPTTNEKLFF. The DNA for the CDR3 is TGTGCCAGCATCAACAGGGACCCGACAACTAATGAAAAACTGTTTTTT. This rearrangement joins TRBV7-9 to TRBJ1-4; possible D gene TRBD1, 6 bases. The germline gives CDR1 SEHNR, CDR2 FQNEAQ (reference sequence). CDR3 length: 16 residues. With 7 bases removed from V and 0 bases from J, the gap between germline ends came to 15 bases.

The chain carries TRBV2 and TRBJ1-6; 10 nucleotides agree with TRBD1. The CDR3 contains 14 residues. J was trimmed by 7 bases and V by 7 bases; bases with no gene match: 4. Germline CDR1 reads SNHLY; CDR2 reads FYNNEI. CDR3 protein: CASTRGQGNSPLHF. The CDR3 DNA reads TGTGCCAGCACCCGGGGACAGGGGAATTCACCCCTCCACTTT.

This clone was counted between two and nine times. V and J are TRBV9 and TRBJ1-3; TRBD1 matches at 8 bases. In germline, CDR1 is SGDLS, CDR2 YYNGEE. The CDR3 loop spans 13 amino acids. V shed 3 bases, J shed 8 bases, and the junction held 4 bases outside the gene matches. The CDR3 spells CASSGTGRYTIYF. DNA of the CDR3: TGTGCCAGCAGCGGGACAGGGAGGTACACCATATATTTT.

V usage is TRBV7-8 and J usage is TRBJ1-3; possible D gene TRBD1, 6 bases. Per the germline V gene, CDR1 is SGHVS and CDR2 is FQNEAQ. The CDR3 is 16 amino acids. With 2 bases removed from V and 3 bases from J, the gap between germline ends came to 14 bases. CDR3 DNA: TGTGCCAGCAGCTTAAGTGGCAGGGGAAATGGAAACACCATATATTTT. The encoded protein is CASSLSGRGNGNTIYF.

This chain links TRBV7-9 with TRBJ2-7; 7 bases agree with TRBD1. Germline CDR1 is SEHNR and CDR2 is FQNEAQ (reference sequence). CDR3 length: 12 amino acids. V was pared by 5 bases and J by 6 bases, with 4 bases of the junction left unmatched. CDR3 region: CASSRQGAEQYF. In nucleotides, the CDR3 is TGTGCCAGCAGCCGACAGGGTGCCGAGCAGTACTTC.

The chain combines TRBV5-4 with TRBJ1-6; D is unresolved. The CDR3 length is 15 residues. V lost 4 bases, J lost 2 bases, and 10 bases lay in between. CDR1 is SGHNT and CDR2 is YYREEE in the germline V gene (reference sequence). The CDR3 DNA sequence: TGTGCCAGCAGCGTCGACTACACCTATAATTCACCCCTCCACTTT. Amino acids: CASSVDYTYNSPLHF.

The chain is built from TRBV10-3 and TRBJ2-5; no reliable D call. CDR3 length equals 12 residues. The germline V gene has CDR1 ENHRY and CDR2 SYGVKD. Trimming shortened V by 3 bases and J by 7 bases, and 9 bases separated the two germline ends. The CDR3 nucleotides read TGTGCCATCAGTGACCAGGTGTGGACCCAGTACTTC. It specifies CAISDQVWTQYF.

The J gene is TRBJ1-1, the V gene TRBV6-5; 8 nucleotides align to TRBD1. The CDR3 extends over 14 amino acids. J lost 4 bases, V lost 4 bases, and 5 bases had no gene match. From germline, CDR1 is MNHEY and CDR2 SVGAGI. This CDR3 is CASSFDRGSTEAFF. In nucleotides, the CDR3 is TGTGCCAGCAGTTTCGACAGGGGTTCCACTGAAGCTTTCTTT.

V usage is TRBV6-6 and J usage is TRBJ1-1; D is possibly TRBD1 (5 bases). Trimming took 2 bases from V and 3 from J, leaving 7 bases between them. CDR1 MNHNY and CDR2 SVGAGI come from the germline V gene (reference sequence). This CDR3 has 13 amino acids. The CDR3 DNA reads as TGTGCCAGCAGTTACGAAGGGGACACTGAAGCTTTCTTT. Translated, it gives CASSYEGDTEAFF.

This sequence joins TRBV19 and TRBJ1-5; TRBD1 is a possible D gene (6 bases). The V gene's germline CDR1 is LNHDA and CDR2 SQIVND (reference sequence). The CDR3 consists of 15 residues. The germline V and J ends were trimmed by 3 bases and 3 bases, with 12 bases remaining between them. Here the CDR3 DNA reads TGTGCCAGTAGTATGAGCCGGGACAACAATCAGCCCCAGCATTTT. Its protein is CASSMSRDNNQPQHF. Based on the CDR3 plus reference TRBV19 and TRBJ1-5, the full variable domain is DGGITQSPKYLFRKEGQNVTLSCEQNLNHDAMYWYRQDPGQGLRLIYYSQIVNDFQKGDIAEGYSVSREKKESFPLTVTSAQKNPTAFYLCASSMSRDNNQPQHFGDGTRLSIL.

The chain joins TRBV6-4 to TRBJ1-2, with 8 bases identical to TRBD1. CDR1 is MRHNA, CDR2 SNTAGT, per germline. The length of the CDR3 is 15 residues. The V and J ends lost 6 bases and 8 bases, in that order; junction bases with no gene match: 14. CDR3 nucleotide sequence: TGTGCCAGCAGGGCTAGGACAGGGACTTTTGGAGGCTACACCTTC. Translated, it gives CASRARTGTFGGYTF.

The V gene is TRBV6-6, the J gene TRBJ2-7; TRBD2 is a possible D gene (5 bases). CDR3 size: 12 residues. Trimming cost V 0 bases and J 8 bases, with 8 bases left between them. Germline V lookup: CDR1 MNHNY, CDR2 SVGAGI (reference sequence). The CDR3 here is CASSYSDGKQYF. The CDR3 nucleotides are TGTGCCAGCAGTTACTCTGACGGGAAGCAGTACTTC.